This T cell receptor (beta chain) was observed in a study of cytomegalovirus exposure and HLA in healthy donors. Study-level results: A later analysis linked a missense variant in DCLRE1C to the trimming of TCR beta V and J genes. Accounts indicate the classifier identified cytomegalovirus status with strong specificity and sensitivity.

Those who donated were healthy bone marrow donors. Nominally healthy donors were sampled, though unrecorded immune exposures were likely. Germline V CDR1 and CDR2: LNHDA, SQIVND (reference sequence). V shed 5 bases and J 1 base; nucleotides not matched to a gene: 5. The CDR3 consists of 15 residues. The primer mix had 60 Vbeta and 13 Jbeta primers. TCRdb's table, derived via immunoSEQ multiplex PCR, lists solely in-frame clones and lacks some. Seen here are over 85,000 clones, about three quarters observed once, and the top ten hold around 2.9%. To note about this clone: The target antigen is unknown. The same CDR3 is also encoded by other DNA sequences in this sample.

The sample consisted of PBMCs. This sequence joins TRBV19 and TRBJ1-1; 9 bases are shared with TRBD1. The source is a woman in her sixties or seventies in good health and CMV-seropositive. The CDR3 region has the DNA TGTGCCAGTAGTGCACAGGGGGCGACGAACACTGAAGCTTTCTTT. Translation gives CASSAQGATNTEAFF.